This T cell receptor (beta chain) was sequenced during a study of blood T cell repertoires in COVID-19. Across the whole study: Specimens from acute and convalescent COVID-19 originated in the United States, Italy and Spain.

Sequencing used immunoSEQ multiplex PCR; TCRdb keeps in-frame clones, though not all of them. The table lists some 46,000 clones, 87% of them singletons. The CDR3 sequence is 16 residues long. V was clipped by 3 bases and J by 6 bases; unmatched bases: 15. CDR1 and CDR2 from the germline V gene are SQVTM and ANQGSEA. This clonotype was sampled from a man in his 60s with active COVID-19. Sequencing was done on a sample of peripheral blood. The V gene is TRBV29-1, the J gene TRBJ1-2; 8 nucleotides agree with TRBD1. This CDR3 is CSVDYKDQGAIDGYTF. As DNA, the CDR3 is TGCAGCGTTGACTATAAAGACCAGGGGGCTATTGATGGCTACACCTTC.